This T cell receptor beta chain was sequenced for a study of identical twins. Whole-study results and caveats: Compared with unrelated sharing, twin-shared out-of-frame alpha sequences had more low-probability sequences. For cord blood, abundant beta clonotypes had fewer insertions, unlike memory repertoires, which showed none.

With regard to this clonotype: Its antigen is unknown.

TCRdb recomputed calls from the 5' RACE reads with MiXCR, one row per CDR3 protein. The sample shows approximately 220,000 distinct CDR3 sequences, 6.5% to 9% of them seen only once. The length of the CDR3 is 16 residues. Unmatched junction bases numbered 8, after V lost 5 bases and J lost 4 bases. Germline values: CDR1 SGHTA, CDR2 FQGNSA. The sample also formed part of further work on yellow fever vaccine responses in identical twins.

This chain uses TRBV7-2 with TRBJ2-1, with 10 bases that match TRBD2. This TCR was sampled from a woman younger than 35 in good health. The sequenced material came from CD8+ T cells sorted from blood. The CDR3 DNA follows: TGTGCCAGCAGCCGCGTACTAGCGGGAAGGTACAATGAGCAGTTCTTC. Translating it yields CASSRVLAGRYNEQFF. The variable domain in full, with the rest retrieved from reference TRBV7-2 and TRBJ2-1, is GAGVSQSPSNKVTEKGKDVELRCDPISGHTALYWYRQSLGQGLEFLIYFQGNSAPDKSGLPSDRFSAERTGGSVSTLTIQRTQQEDSAVYLCASSRVLAGRYNEQFFGPGTRLTVL.